This T cell receptor beta chain emerged from a study of T cells in Graves' hyperthyroidism and ophthalmopathy. Whole-study findings and limits: Ophthalmopathy cases were set apart from stable hyperthyroidism by a 13 V-J model.

About this clonotype itself: Its target is unknown.

Template material for amplifying TCR beta CDR3 regions consisted of RNA transcripts. A set of HTBI primers served as the primers for a first-round RT-PCR of the TCR CDR3. TCRdb called the multiplex PCR reads again in MiXCR, with one record for every CDR3 protein. The sample yields about 500,000 distinct CDR3 sequences, 46% seen once. Each diagnosis drew on symptoms, thyroxine, TRAb, thyroid ultrasound and orbital computed tomography findings. The CDR3 spans 15 residues. The V end was cut by 1 base, the J end by 5 bases, with 17 bases between. CDR1 and CDR2 from the germline V gene are DFQATT and SNEGSKA (reference sequence).

The V gene is TRBV20-1, the J gene TRBJ2-5, with D possibly being TRBD1 (7 bases). The receptor comes from an adult woman with Graves' disease, either hyperthyroidism or ophthalmopathy (not recorded which). Specimen: peripheral blood or thyroid tissue (not recorded which). Written as DNA, the CDR3 is TGCAGTGCTAGAGTGCCAACAGGGGCGGGGGAGACCCAGTACTTC. Translated, it gives CSARVPTGAGETQYF.